The entry that follows covers one T cell receptor beta chain sequence. In the source study's methods: Estimation of nucleated cell counts was performed using reference gene primer amplification. Generated by immunoSEQ multiplex PCR, the TCRdb table keeps only in-frame clones and is missing some. Clone size and the V and J calls come from that table; the DNA yielded D and trimming. Of about 23,000 clones listed, 80% to 90% are singletons. This entry belongs to a study of blood T cell repertoires in COVID-19. Study-wide context: The study drew acute and convalescent COVID-19 samples from the United States, Italy and Spain.

The CDR3 runs 15 residues. With 5 bases removed from V and 7 bases from J, the gap between germline ends came to 17 bases. The V gene's germline CDR1 is MDHEN and CDR2 SYDVKM. The chain joins TRBV28 to TRBJ1-4; the D gene is possibly TRBD1 (6 bases). The specimen sequenced was peripheral blood. The sequence came from a man aged 70-80 years in a cohort sampled during active COVID-19. As DNA, the CDR3 is TGTGCCAGCAGTGTACCCAGGGGCGGTGGTGAAAAACTGTTTTTT. It yields the protein CASSVPRGGGEKLFF.